What follows are 12 T cell receptor beta chains derived from one specimen sequenced in a study of patients and donors after allogeneic stem cell transplantation. One entry per CDR3 protein, called by TCRdb with MiXCR from the RT-PCR reads. The top ten hold less than 8% of the sample, which has approximately 410,000 distinct CDR3 sequences, 16% seen once. The sample was blood, either unsorted or a sorted T cell fraction (not recorded which). These TCRs come from a human donor who was either an allogeneic HSCT recipient or a stem cell or donor lymphocyte infusion donor (not recorded which). It is not recorded whose cells these are; they may come from a transplant donor.

This clonotype was seen a handful of times. The chain employs TRBV7-2 and TRBJ2-1; 10 bases match TRBD2. CDR3 size: 15 residues. V shed 5 bases, J shed 5 bases, and the junction held 6 bases outside the gene matches. The V gene's germline CDR1 is SGHTA and CDR2 FQGNSA. The CDR3 nucleotides read TGTGCCAGCAGCATTACTAGCGGGACTCACAATGAGCAGTTCTTC. Translating it yields CASSITSGTHNEQFF.

This clonotype was seen only once. The chain links TRBV20-1 to TRBJ2-3; D perhaps matches TRBD2 (7 bases). The V end lost 3 bases, the J end lost 5 bases, and 12 bases lay between the germline ends. The germline V gene has CDR1 DFQATT and CDR2 SNEGSKA (reference sequence). This CDR3 has 13 residues. The CDR3 spells CSARGGQGDTQYF. The CDR3 bases are TGCAGTGCTAGGGGGGGGCAGGGAGATACGCAGTATTTT.

This rearrangement joins TRBV19 to TRBJ2-7, with 10 positions matching TRBD1. J lost 0 bases, V lost 3 bases, and 5 bases had no gene match. Looked up from germline, CDR1 is LNHDA and CDR2 is SQIVND (reference sequence). The length of the CDR3 is 16 residues. CDR3 in DNA: TGTGCCAGTAGTATGGGACAGGGGCTGAGCTCCTACGAGCAGTACTTC. Translation gives CASSMGQGLSSYEQYF.

This chain links TRBV2 with TRBJ2-7; 12 bases are shared with TRBD1. The CDR3 has 16 amino acids. Germline V gene sequence: CDR1 SNHLY, CDR2 FYNNEI. The ends lost 2 bases at V and 2 bases at J; junction bases unmatched: 4. The CDR3 region has the DNA TGTGCCAGCAGTGAACTGGGACAGGGGGCCCCCTACGAGCAGTACTTC. This sequence encodes CASSELGQGAPYEQYF.

Many counts were recorded for this clonotype. The chain couples TRBV6-2 or TRBV6-3 to TRBJ1-5; D unclear. Per the germline V gene, CDR1 is MNHEY and CDR2 is SVGEGT. CDR3 length: 12 amino acids. V shed 5 bases and J shed 6 bases, with 8 bases lying between them. The CDR3 here is CASSPVFQPQHF. The CDR3 nucleotides read TGTGCCAGCAGTCCCGTTTTTCAGCCCCAGCATTTT.

This chain uses TRBV4-1 with TRBJ1-2; no clear D. Per the germline V gene, CDR1 is MGHRA and CDR2 is YSYEKL. CDR3 length equals 15 residues. Trimming removed 1 base from V and 0 bases from J, with 9 bases in between. The DNA for the CDR3 is TGCGCCAGCAGCCAAGTCGCTGCCTCTAACTATGGCTACACCTTC. Amino acids: CASSQVAASNYGYTF.

This clonotype was seen only a few times. J is TRBJ2-3 and V is TRBV7-6; possibly TRBD2 for D (6 bases). CDR3 length: 15 amino acids. V lost 6 bases, J lost 5 bases, and 18 bases lay in between. CDR1 and CDR2 (germline): SGHVS, FNYEAQ. The CDR3 protein is CASSFLRESGDTQYF. CDR3 nucleotides: TGTGCCAGCAGTTTCCTCCGGGAGTCCGGAGATACGCAGTATTTT.

This clonotype was observed a handful of times. The chain combines TRBV24-1 with TRBJ2-2, with TRBD2 matching 9 bases. The CDR3 length is 17 residues. CDR1 KGHDR and CDR2 SFDVKD come from the germline V gene. V lost 5 bases and J lost 4; bases outside the gene matches: 10. The CDR3 DNA sequence: TGTGCCACCAGTGGGTTCCTAGCGGGGACCTCCACCGGGGAGCTGTTTTTT. The encoded protein is CATSGFLAGTSTGELFF.

The V call is TRBV7-9, the J call TRBJ1-2, with TRBD1 as a possible D gene (6 bases). The CDR3 contains 14 residues. Germline CDR1 is SEHNR and CDR2 is FQNEAQ (reference sequence). The ends were cut back, 4 bases at V and 8 bases at J, with 17 bases in the middle. The CDR3 loop is CASSSTTYRDGYTF. The CDR3 DNA follows: TGTGCCAGCAGCTCCACCACCTACAGGGACGGCTACACCTTC.

This clonotype occurred many times. At one end, the junction sequence differs from germline, possibly due to a read error. The chain recombines TRBV12-3 or TRBV12-4 with TRBJ2-1, with 7 bases matching TRBD1. The CDR3 has 11 residues. The CDR3 loop is CASNRGNEQFF. The CDR3 nucleotides are TGCGCCAGCAACAGGGGTAATGAGCAGTTCTTC.

This clonotype came up a few times. This may come from a read error, since a much larger clone is one base off. The rearrangement uses TRBV9 and TRBJ2-1; D ambiguous. This CDR3 is 12 amino acids long. From germline, CDR1 is SGDLS and CDR2 YYNGEE. V was pared by 0 bases and J by 4 bases, with 2 bases between. The chain's CDR3 is CASSVEYNEQFF. In nucleotides, the CDR3 is TGTGCCAGCAGCGTAGAATACAATGAGCAGTTCTTC.

The chain joins TRBV2 to TRBJ2-7; tentative D call: TRBD2 (5 bases). This CDR3 spans 15 amino acids. The germline CDR1 and CDR2 sequences are SNHLY and FYNNEI. The V and J ends lost 2 bases and 6 bases respectively, with 17 bases between them. The CDR3 protein is CASSELDGIGVEQYF. In DNA form, the CDR3 reads TGTGCCAGCAGTGAACTGGACGGGATTGGGGTCGAGCAGTACTTC.